The entry below gives a single TCR beta chain sequence along with its context. The source of the sample is a study of blood T cell repertoires in COVID-19. TCRdb's table, derived via immunoSEQ multiplex PCR, lists solely in-frame clones and lacks some. In the table there are approximately 170,000 clones, about 80% of which are singletons. The germline V and J ends were trimmed by 3 bases and 9 bases, with 13 bases remaining between them. Per the germline V gene, CDR1 is SGHNT and CDR2 is YENEEA. This CDR3 has 13 residues. This sequence joins TRBV11-3 and TRBJ2-3; a possible D gene is TRBD2 (6 bases). Sequenced material: peripheral blood. This sequence was found in a human donor with acute or convalescent COVID-19. The donor label of this sample is uncertain. CDR3 residues: CASSLVEEGTQYF. The CDR3 DNA follows: TGTGCCAGCAGCTTGGTTGAGGAGGGGACGCAGTATTTT.